These T cell receptor beta chains were read from a single sample in a study of cytomegalovirus exposure and HLA in healthy donors. Assay: immunoSEQ multiplex PCR; the TCRdb copy retains only in-frame clones and omits some. The table shows roughly 120,000 clones, with around 10% occurring only once. Sequencing was carried out using PBMCs. The origin of the receptors is a young man in good health and CMV-seronegative. CDR3s include the opening cysteine and the closing phenylalanine or tryptophan. D genes are given only for firm matches. Size is omitted from some rows. Given values are once, few, many or a class for expanded clones.

d_gene	v_gene	abundance	j_gene	CDR3nt	CDR3aa
TRBD1	TRBV5-8	.	TRBJ1-2	TGTGCCAGCACCCCGGGTGCCGATAGGGGGCGAGCTGGCTACACCTTC	CASTPGADRGRAGYTF
TRBD1	TRBV5-1	.	TRBJ2-5	TGCGCCAGCAGCTTTCAGGGGGCGAGGGAGACCCAGTACTTC	CASSFQGARETQYF
TRBD2	TRBV29-1	few	TRBJ2-7	TGCAGCGTTGGGACTAGCGACGAGCAGTACTTC	CSVGTSDEQYF
.	TRBV30	.	TRBJ2-7	TGTGCCTGGAGTCACCGGTTGGGAGGAAGGGACGAGCAGTACTTC	CAWSHRLGGRDEQYF
TRBD1	TRBV2	few	TRBJ1-5	TGTGCCAGCAGTGTCGGGACAGGGGGGTTGGGGCCCCAGCATTTT	CASSVGTGGLGPQHF
TRBD2	TRBV18	few	TRBJ2-7	TGTGCCAGCTCAGCTGTGGGAGGGAGTGACTACGAGCAGTACTTC	CASSAVGGSDYEQYF
.	TRBV19	few	TRBJ1-1	TGTGCCAGTAGTATATCGCGAGGGGGAGAAGCTTTCTTT	CASSISRGGEAFF
.	TRBV6-5	few	TRBJ1-1	TGTGCCAGCAGTTACAGGGTGGTCAGGGACACTGAAGCTTTCTTT	CASSYRVVRDTEAFF
.	TRBV15	.	TRBJ1-4	TGTGCCAGCAGCAGAGAAAGAATAGGGAGTGAAAAACTGTTTTTT	CASSRERIGSEKLFF
TRBD1	TRBV19	.	TRBJ1-1	TGTGCCAGTGACGGGGCGACAGGGGATGGGAACACTGAAGCTTTCTTT	CASDGATGDGNTEAFF
TRBD1	TRBV11-2	.	TRBJ2-7	TGTGCCAGCAGCCCCCGGACAGGGGGCGACGAGCAGTACTTC	CASSPRTGGDEQYF
.	TRBV5-6	few	TRBJ1-3	TGTGCCAGCAGCCAAACCCTACAGGTGCTTATGGGAAACACCATATATTTT	CASSQTLQVLMGNTIYF
.	TRBV4-1	few	TRBJ1-4	TGCGCCAGCAGCCAAGGACCCCCAAGACAGCTAAGCCCTAAACTGTTTTTT	CASSQGPPRQLSPKLFF
.	TRBV19	.	TRBJ2-7	TGTGCCAGTAGTATAGATCGGCGGCAGTCCTACGAGCAGTACTTC	CASSIDRRQSYEQYF
.	TRBV2	.	TRBJ1-1	TGTGCCAGCACCCCCGACAGACGAGGCACTGAAGCTTTCTTT	CASTPDRRGTEAFF
.	TRBV5-1	few	TRBJ1-2	TGCGCCAGCAGCCCAGACAGTACTAACTATGGCTACACCTTC	CASSPDSTNYGYTF
TRBD1	TRBV5-1	.	TRBJ1-2	TGCGCCAGCAGCTTCTACAACTCCGGGACAGCCTATGGCTACACCTTC	CASSFYNSGTAYGYTF
.	TRBV5-4	few	TRBJ2-7	TGTGCCAGCAGCTCGGCCGACAGGACCTACGAGCAGTACTTC	CASSSADRTYEQYF
TRBD1	TRBV6-1	few	TRBJ2-7	TGTGCCAGCGGGGGATCCGGGACAGCCTACGAGCAGTACTTC	CASGGSGTAYEQYF
TRBD1	TRBV5-1	few	TRBJ1-2	TGCGCCAGCAGCCACGGACAGGGGGCCGTCTATGGCTACACCTTC	CASSHGQGAVYGYTF
.	TRBV7-2	.	TRBJ1-4	TGTGCCAGCAGCTGGGGCGGAACTAATGAAAAACTGTTTTTT	CASSWGGTNEKLFF
TRBD2	TRBV27	few	TRBJ2-1	TGTGCCAGTACTAGCGGGGGCGAGCAGTTCTTC	CASTSGGEQFF
.	TRBV6-1	.	TRBJ2-3	TGTGCCAGCAGTGCCGGCCCCCGGGGAGCCGAGGATACGCAGTATTTT	CASSAGPRGAEDTQYF
.	TRBV6-5	few	TRBJ1-2	TGTGCCAGCAGACAGGGAGACTATGGCTACACCTTC	CASRQGDYGYTF
.	TRBV28	few	TRBJ1-2	TGTGCCAGCAATTGGTTCGGCGGTGTGCGAGATTTAAACTATGGCTACACCTTC	CASNWFGGVRDLNYGYTF
TRBD1	TRBV19	few	TRBJ2-2	TGTGCCAGTAGACAGGGGGCGGGGGCCGGGGAGCTGTTTTTT	CASRQGAGAGELFF
.	TRBV6-5	.	TRBJ1-1	TGTGCCAGCAGTTACCAGACAGGAATGAACACTGAAGCTTTCTTT	CASSYQTGMNTEAFF
.	TRBV9	.	TRBJ2-1	TGTGCCAGCAGCGTAGGGGGAGGGGGAAGCTCCTACAATGAGCAGTTCTTC	CASSVGGGGSSYNEQFF
.	TRBV14	few	TRBJ1-1	TGTGCCAGCAGCCTTGGCCGGAACACTGAAGCTTTCTTT	CASSLGRNTEAFF
.	TRBV19	.	TRBJ2-4	TGTGCCAGTAGTATAGTGGCAGGGGCGTCGAGTAACATTCAGTACTTC	CASSIVAGASSNIQYF
.	TRBV28	.	TRBJ1-1	TGTGCCAGCAAAGTGGCTAGGGGAGGGTACACTGAAGCTTTCTTT	CASKVARGGYTEAFF
.	TRBV6-4	.	TRBJ2-7	TGTGCCAGCAGTGGGAGGGCCAGCTCCTACGAGCAGTACTTC	CASSGRASSYEQYF
TRBD1	TRBV7-2	few	TRBJ2-1	TGTGCCAGCAGCTTATCCCTTGTCTATGACAGGGGATCCTACAATGAGCAGTTCTTC	CASSLSLVYDRGSYNEQFF
.	TRBV7-3	.	TRBJ1-1	TGTGCCAGCAGTCCCCGACAGAACACTGAAGCTTTCTTT	CASSPRQNTEAFF
.	TRBV5-4	.	TRBJ2-7	TGTGCCAGCAGCTTGTGGGACAACTCCTACGAGCAGTGCTTC	CASSLWDNSYEQCF
.	TRBV27	.	TRBJ2-3	TGTGCCAGCAGTCCGGGACTTCTCGGCAATACGCAGTATTTT	CASSPGLLGNTQYF
.	TRBV4-1	.	TRBJ1-5	TGCGCCAGCAGCTATGAGGCTTATAGCAATCAGCCCCAGCATTTT	CASSYEAYSNQPQHF
TRBD1	TRBV10-2	.	TRBJ2-1	TGCGCCAGCCGGGGACAGGGGAAAAGAAATGAGCAGTTCTTC	CASRGQGKRNEQFF
.	TRBV5-1	.	TRBJ2-2	TGCGCCAGCAGCTTGGTGGGGAGCCGAACCGGGGAGCTGTTTTTT	CASSLVGSRTGELFF
TRBD1	TRBV27	.	TRBJ1-2	TGTGCCAGCAGTTTATCGGCGGACAGGGGTGGCTACACCTTC	CASSLSADRGGYTF
.	TRBV7-3	.	TRBJ2-1	TGTGCCAGCAGCTCCACGAGGGCCGAGGTCGGTGAGCAGTTCTTC	CASSSTRAEVGEQFF
.	TRBV9	.	TRBJ2-7	TGTGCCAGCAGCGCATTCGGACACAACGAGCAGTACTTC	CASSAFGHNEQYF
.	TRBV18	few	TRBJ1-5	TGTGCCAGCTCACCGGCCGGGGGAATTAGCAATCAGCCCCAGCATTTT	CASSPAGGISNQPQHF
TRBD1	TRBV7-9	.	TRBJ2-7	TGTGCCAGCAGCTTAGTTTATGGACAGGGGAGGCACGAGCAGTACTTC	CASSLVYGQGRHEQYF
.	TRBV19	few	TRBJ2-5	TGTGCCAGTACCCTAGGGGGGGGAAACCAAGAGACCCAGTACTTC	CASTLGGGNQETQYF
.	TRBV5-6	many	TRBJ1-1	TGTGCCAGCAGCTTGTTCCGTCAGGGCGAAGCTTTCTTT	CASSLFRQGEAFF
.	TRBV5-1	.	TRBJ2-3	TGCGCCAGCAGCTTAGGGGGATCGACAGATACGCAGTATTTT	CASSLGGSTDTQYF
TRBD1	TRBV9	few	TRBJ2-3	TGTGCCAGCAGCTTTCGGACAGGGACGACAGATACGCAGTATTTT	CASSFRTGTTDTQYF
.	TRBV2	few	TRBJ2-1	TGTGCCAGCACTCCGGGTCGCGGGGGCTATGAGCAGTTCTTC	CASTPGRGGYEQFF
TRBD1	TRBV5-4	.	TRBJ1-1	TGTGCCAGCTCCCAGACTAGGGGGCTAACTGAAGCTTTCTTT	CASSQTRGLTEAFF